This T cell receptor (beta chain) originates from a study of T cells after yellow fever vaccination. Study-level points and caveats: Post-booster repertoires contained most primary-vaccination clones again (96% CD4, less than 90% CD8).

CDR1 is SGHRS and CDR2 is YFSETQ in the germline V gene. This CDR3 is 15 amino acids long. V lost 3 bases, J lost 5 bases, and 17 bases lay in between. As concerns this clonotype: Just one base apart from a much larger clone, this may be a read error.

By 5'RACE template switching, TCR cDNA was produced, with a universal primer site and UMIs added in the process. TCRdb re-called the 5' RACE reads with MiXCR, one entry per CDR3 protein. The profile shows 50,000 to 60,000 distinct CDR3 sequences, around 7% of them singletons. The chain employs TRBV5-1 and TRBJ1-1; maybe TRBD1 (5 bases). Here the sequenced sample was CD8+ T cells not binding an NS4B(214-222) dextramer, sorted from PBMCs, taken about 41 days after the first yellow fever vaccination. The origin of this receptor is a man between 18 and 29 years old who received the YFV17D yellow fever vaccine. This CDR3 is CASSWEGGAWTEAFF. The CDR3 DNA reads as TGCGCCAGCAGCTGGGAAGGAGGGGCTTGGACTGAAGCTTTCTTT.